This T cell receptor (beta chain) comes out of a study of blood T cell repertoires in COVID-19. Across the study: Acute and convalescent COVID-19 samples came from the United States, Italy and Spain. Nucleic acid was either cDNA or gDNA, and it came from T cells, B-cell-depleted T cells, or PBMCs.

This clone occurred once. Study processing details: Nucleated cell counts were estimated from reference gene primer amplification. Assay used: immunoSEQ multiplex PCR; TCRdb lists only in-frame clones, some missing. D and trimming were read from the DNA, whereas the V and J calls and clone size are those reported in that table. Seen here are 120,000 to 150,000 clones, around nine tenths observed once, and the top ten hold about 1.5%. CDR1 and CDR2 (germline): SGHRS, YFSETQ. Trimming left V 4 bases short and J 7 bases short, with 17 bases between. CDR3 length: 15 residues. Sequenced input: peripheral blood. The clonotype originates from a human donor in a cohort sampled during active COVID-19. The V call is TRBV5-1, the J call TRBJ2-2, with D perhaps TRBD1 (8 bases). CDR3 sequence (DNA): TGCGCCAGCAGCCCTCGGACAGGGAGGGACGGGGAGCTGTTTTTT. This translates into CASSPRTGRDGELFF.